This T cell receptor (beta chain) was observed in a study of blood T cells in healthy people across ages. Overall study results and limits: There was a strong correlation between TCR beta diversity and naive T cell percentage.

A second PCR of roughly 6 to 12 cycles used a sample-barcoded 5' primer and a J-beta primer mix. TCRdb redid the calling of the 5' RACE reads with MiXCR, one entry per CDR3 protein. Among roughly 1,800,000 distinct CDR3 sequences, about 50% were seen once, and the ten largest hold 2% to 2.5%. Notes on this clonotype: Its target is not known.

CDR3 size: 11 residues. CDR1 and CDR2 (germline): SQVTM, ANQGSEA. Trimming left V 6 bases short and J 4 bases short, with 7 bases between. Specimen: blood. The receptor comes from a woman aged 40 to 50 in good health. The V and J genes are TRBV29-1 and TRBJ2-1, with no clear D. The CDR3 nucleotides read TGCAGCGTCCCGGAGTACAATGAGCAGTTCTTC. Translation gives CSVPEYNEQFF.